This is a list of T cell receptor beta chains from one sample in a study of T cell responses to AZD1222 COVID-19 vaccine. Generated by immunoSEQ multiplex PCR, the TCRdb table keeps only in-frame clones and is missing some. The table lists about 150,000 clones, 88% of them singletons. The sample consisted of peripheral blood, taken on day 0 of MenACWY control vaccination. Source of these receptors: an adult in good health. Both conserved end residues are part of each CDR3. Each record gives: clone size, V gene, J gene, CDR3 protein. Size is stated for part of the rows, as once, few or many counts, or as a class when the clone is expanded.

.	TRBV11-3	TRBJ2-7	CASSSRDLSYEQYF
.	TRBV2	TRBJ1-6	CASRMGNSPLHF
.	TRBV18	TRBJ2-2	CASSQRFGQGSGELFF
.	TRBV12-5	TRBJ2-7	CASGLGETYEQYF
.	TRBV7-8	TRBJ1-3	CASSPDLWVGGNTIYF
.	TRBV6-6	TRBJ1-5	CASSYLGEDQPQHF
.	TRBV7-8	TRBJ1-2	CASSLGTGGYGYTF
.	TRBV3-1/TRBV3-2	TRBJ2-5	CASSGLAGVGGETQYF
.	TRBV5-5	TRBJ2-1	CASSTSGSSYNEQFF
.	TRBV28	TRBJ2-7	CASTTRDYRYEQYF
.	TRBV3-1/TRBV3-2	TRBJ1-1	CASSLAELRDTEAFF
.	TRBV10-3	TRBJ2-5	CAIGQDRYQETQYF
.	TRBV27	TRBJ2-1	CASRTGSTEQFF
.	TRBV6-6	TRBJ2-7	CASTDKVYEQYF
.	TRBV27	TRBJ2-1	CASSLRYGTGLYNEQFF
once	TRBV10-3	TRBJ2-7	CAISDPGQTTYEQYF
.	TRBV6-5	TRBJ1-5	CASSPGQGRTHF
.	TRBV28	TRBJ1-2	CASSLLGGGYGYTF
.	TRBV27	TRBJ1-3	CASSVTGAGNTIYF
.	TRBV12-5	TRBJ1-1	CASGSVEGSTEAFF
.	TRBV11-2	TRBJ2-7	CASRTTGQQYEQYF
once	TRBV6-5	TRBJ1-1	CASRGTDRGTEAFF
.	TRBV7-2	TRBJ1-1	CASSRTVLNTEAFF
.	TRBV19	TRBJ1-1	CASSIDRDRAQAFF
.	TRBV19	TRBJ1-1	CASSIVQLGRNEAFF
.	TRBV19	TRBJ2-3	CASSGKRTHSTDTQYF
.	TRBV11-3	TRBJ2-3	CASSRGRGPTDTQYF
.	TRBV7-3	TRBJ1-1	CASSLTPGTEAFF
.	TRBV5-1	TRBJ1-1	CASSLKIQTVAFF
.	TRBV15	TRBJ2-2	CATSRDLTGELFF
.	TRBV10-3	TRBJ2-3	CAINAAGVPDTQYF
few	TRBV15	TRBJ2-7	CATSRDKGGEQYF
.	TRBV4-3	TRBJ1-6	CASSLQRQGWSPLHF
.	TRBV10-3	TRBJ2-6	CAISESNGGRAIGANVLTF
.	TRBV7-8	TRBJ1-2	CASSLNRQGGYTF
.	TRBV27	TRBJ2-1	CASSSYRTSGYNEQFF
few	TRBV7-2	TRBJ2-7	CASSSQGLGQYF
.	TRBV7-2	TRBJ2-3	CASSLAGQGLDTQYF
.	TRBV6-5	TRBJ2-7	CASSYSAPTYEQYF
.	TRBV5-1	TRBJ2-2	CASSYRDRAGTGELFF
.	TRBV11-3	TRBJ2-3	CASSLMGQGSDTQYF
.	TRBV5-1	TRBJ2-5	CASSLVVEETQYF
.	TRBV4-2	TRBJ2-7	CASSQDTPDRPYEQYF
.	TRBV5-1	TRBJ1-1	CASSFRDGTEAFF
.	TRBV6-5	TRBJ1-4	CASSYTPGQDKAKLFF
.	TRBV28	TRBJ1-3	CASSPNWGSGNTIYF
.	TRBV6-2/TRBV6-3	TRBJ2-7	CASSYGYSEQYF
.	TRBV30	TRBJ2-1	CAWRLADEQFF
.	TRBV28	TRBJ1-5	CASSPRDRDNQPQHF
.	TRBV4-3	TRBJ2-5	CASSPTVFQETQYF
.	TRBV6-1	TRBJ2-1	CASSEGRGRKLSSANNEQFF
.	TRBV30	TRBJ2-7	CAWSAGVDYEQYF
.	TRBV28	TRBJ1-1	CASSLSHTEAFF
.	TRBV24-1	TRBJ2-5	CATSVSQGSGETQYF
.	TRBV5-1	TRBJ1-1	CASSRTADEAFF